The present TCR beta chain was sequenced within a study of shared T cell receptors in the human thymus. Per germline, CDR1 SGDLS and CDR2 YYNGEE. This CDR3 is built from 16 residues. Trimming cost V 0 bases and J 3 bases; bases outside gene matches: 4. Method: immunoSEQ multiplex PCR; TCRdb's copy keeps in-frame clones and lacks some. The repertoire includes about 660,000 clones, more than 70% of them detected once, and 0.009% to 0.0095% sits in the top ten. These data are also associated with another study on human thymus T cells. That publication notes: Thymic resections from corrective heart surgery supplied the tissue. Related work showed strongly overlapping thymic repertoires across unrelated individuals.

This TCR was sampled from a boy under two years old with a congenital heart defect. The chain uses TRBV9 and TRBJ2-5; 11 positions agree with TRBD2. The sequenced material came from thymocytes. The CDR3 spells CASSVVSGGAEETQYF. As DNA, the CDR3 is TGTGCCAGCAGCGTAGTTAGCGGGGGGGCAGAAGAGACCCAGTACTTC.